This entry is about one TCR beta chain. Profiling relied on immunoSEQ multiplex PCR, and the TCRdb table lists in-frame clones only, not all of them. The table shows 200,000 to 250,000 clones, with 65% to 90% occurring only once. The record originates from a study of blood T cell repertoires in COVID-19. Overall study: The cDNA or gDNA used as material had been derived from T cells, B-cell-depleted T cells, or PBMCs.

CDR3 length: 17 amino acids. V dropped 4 bases and J dropped 0; count of bases not matched to a gene: 6. Germline V gives CDR1 SGHAT, CDR2 FQNNGV. This TCR came from a man between 45 and 60 years old with COVID-19, enrolled during active disease. The source material was peripheral blood. The chain recombines TRBV11-2 with TRBJ1-4; 9 positions agree with TRBD1. The CDR3, as DNA: TGTGCCAGCAGCTCCCGGGACAGGGAATCAACTAATGAAAAACTGTTTTTT. The encoded protein is CASSSRDRESTNEKLFF.